This TCR beta chain originates from a study of tumor and adjacent non-tumor tissue in lung cancer. Study background: On average, productive TCRbeta reads reached roughly 3.9 million per sample. Study-level points and caveats: Top 100 clones took a larger repertoire share in normal lung.

The library came from three nested PCR rounds adapted from ARM-PCR protocols. TCRdb re-called the multiplex PCR reads through MiXCR, storing one row per CDR3 protein. The repertoire holds roughly 76,000 distinct CDR3 sequences, with 65% to 75% as singletons. Germline CDR1 is SGHRS and CDR2 is YFSETQ. CDR3 length: 14 residues. V was pared by 0 bases and J by 3 bases, with 9 bases between. About this clonotype itself: The antigen is unknown.

The template was RNA from unsorted bulk tissue. Donors were chemotherapy-naive, newly diagnosed lung cancer surgical patients in China, August–late 2014. The TCR originated in a woman in her seventies with non-small cell lung cancer. The specimen sequenced was lung tumor tissue. This chain links TRBV5-1 with TRBJ1-1, with no clear D. The CDR3 loop reads CASSLGGEDTEAFF. In nucleotides, the CDR3 is TGCGCCAGCAGCTTGGGTGGGGAGGACACTGAAGCTTTCTTT.